A selection of T cell receptor beta chains follows, all from one sample in a study of blood T cell repertoires in COVID-19. TCRdb's table, derived via immunoSEQ multiplex PCR, lists solely in-frame clones and lacks some. The top ten clones hold 2.5% to 3.5% of a sample with 300,000 to 400,000 clones, about four fifths of them seen once. The specimen was peripheral blood. These receptors originate from a man aged 30-40 years with active or convalescent COVID-19. The CDR3 runs from the conserved cysteine through the conserved F or W. Fields, in order: clone size, J gene, V gene, D gene, CDR3 protein, CDR3 DNA. A D gene is named only where the DNA matches it firmly. Clone sizes are given selectively: once, few, many, or a class where the clone is expanded.

once,TRBJ1-2,TRBV6-2/TRBV6-3,TRBD1,CASSRPDRNAYGYTF,TGTGCCAGCAGTCGACCGGACAGGAACGCCTATGGCTACACCTTC
NA,TRBJ1-2,TRBV30,TRBD1,CAWRTITTGSDTF,TGTGCCTGGAGGACTATTACGACAGGGTCTGACACCTTC
few,TRBJ1-5,TRBV6-4,NA,CASSQTEGNQPQHF,TGTGCCAGCAGTCAGACAGAGGGCAATCAGCCCCAGCATTTT
NA,TRBJ2-2,TRBV7-2,TRBD1,CASSPPGTGSAGELFF,TGTGCCAGCAGCCCACCCGGGACAGGTAGCGCCGGGGAGCTGTTTTTT
once,TRBJ2-7,TRBV6-6,NA,CASSYRGYEQYF,TGTGCCAGCAGTTATCGCGGATACGAGCAGTACTTC
NA,TRBJ2-3,TRBV7-9,NA,CASSPTTGVTDTQYF,TGTGCCAGCAGCCCCACCACCGGGGTCACAGATACGCAGTATTTT
NA,TRBJ1-4,TRBV5-1,TRBD1,CASSHGTGGEKLFF,TGCGCCAGCAGCCACGGGACAGGGGGAGAAAAACTGTTTTTT
NA,TRBJ2-2,TRBV5-1,NA,CASSFGTRSGELFF,TGCGCCAGCAGCTTCGGAACTAGGTCCGGGGAGCTGTTTTTT
few,TRBJ1-2,TRBV3-1/TRBV3-2,NA,CASSQRQSYGYTF,TGTGCCAGCAGCCAAAGACAGTCCTATGGCTACACCTTC
NA,TRBJ2-1,TRBV6-5,NA,CASTQPPRHEQFF,TGTGCCAGCACCCAGCCCCCGAGGCATGAGCAGTTCTTC
NA,TRBJ1-1,TRBV5-4,NA,CASSLERDTEAFF,TGTGCCAGCAGCTTGGAGCGCGACACTGAAGCTTTCTTT
NA,TRBJ2-7,TRBV11-2,TRBD2,CASSLEGYEGLAGLHEQYF,TGTGCCAGCAGCTTAGAAGGGTATGAGGGACTAGCGGGCCTCCACGAGCAGTACTTC
few,TRBJ2-5,TRBV19,TRBD2,CASSNSGRRMKETQYF,TGTGCCAGTAGTAATAGCGGGAGGAGGATGAAAGAGACCCAGTACTTC
NA,TRBJ2-2,TRBV6-4,NA,CASSDSETGELFF,TGTGCCAGCAGTGACTCTGAGACCGGGGAGCTGTTTTTT
NA,TRBJ2-2,TRBV9,NA,CASSVLAGELFF,TGTGCCAGCAGCGTTTTAGCCGGGGAGCTGTTTTTT
NA,TRBJ2-7,TRBV5-4,TRBD1,CASSLRTGPYEQYF,TGTGCCAGCAGCTTGAGGACAGGGCCCTACGAGCAGTACTTC
once,TRBJ1-2,TRBV6-5,NA,CASPKGQGYGYTF,TGTGCCAGCCCGAAGGGACAAGGCTATGGCTACACCTTC
NA,TRBJ2-1,TRBV24-1,TRBD2,CATSDWTSGFAYNEQFF,TGTGCCACCAGTGATTGGACTAGCGGGTTCGCCTACAATGAGCAGTTCTTC
NA,TRBJ1-5,TRBV18,NA,CASSPTDSNQPQHF,TGTGCCAGCTCACCGACAGATAGCAATCAGCCCCAGCATTTT
NA,TRBJ1-2,TRBV7-2,TRBD1,CASSLYTGGINGYTF,TGTGCCAGCAGCTTATACACAGGGGGTATTAATGGCTACACCTTC
NA,TRBJ1-2,TRBV25-1,TRBD1,CASSELGQGGGYTF,TGTGCCAGCAGTGAATTGGGCCAGGGGGGAGGCTACACCTTC
few,TRBJ1-6,TRBV7-9,TRBD1,CASTGGQGNSPLHF,TGTGCCAGCACCGGGGGACAGGGTAATTCACCCCTCCACTTT
once,TRBJ2-3,TRBV19,NA,CASSIVQSDTQYF,TGTGCCAGTAGTATAGTGCAGTCAGATACGCAGTATTTT
NA,TRBJ2-5,TRBV5-1,TRBD2,CASSSGLDRTETQYF,TGCGCCAGCAGCTCTGGACTAGATAGGACGGAGACCCAGTACTTC
NA,TRBJ2-7,TRBV14,TRBD1,CASSRTGEWREQYF,TGTGCCAGCAGCCGGACAGGGGAGTGGCGAGAGCAGTACTTC
NA,TRBJ2-7,TRBV29-1,TRBD2,CSVAGLAEFHEQYF,TGCAGCGTTGCGGGACTAGCGGAGTTCCACGAGCAGTACTTC
many,TRBJ1-4,TRBV6-6,TRBD1,CASSYSRVDREKLFF,TGTGCCAGCAGTTACTCGAGGGTGGACAGGGAAAAACTGTTTTTT
NA,TRBJ1-6,TRBV30,NA,CAWSDSGNGPLHF,TGTGCCTGGAGTGACAGTGGTAATGGGCCCCTCCACTTT
NA,TRBJ2-7,TRBV6-5,NA,CASSPSGASSYEQYF,TGTGCCAGCAGTCCCTCTGGGGCGAGCTCCTACGAGCAGTACTTC
once,TRBJ1-1,TRBV6-5,NA,CASSSRTADTEAFF,TGTGCCAGCAGTTCCCGAACAGCGGACACTGAAGCTTTCTTT
NA,TRBJ1-1,TRBV7-2,TRBD1,CASSLAYRGRNTEAFF,TGTGCCAGCAGCTTAGCATATAGGGGGCGGAACACTGAAGCTTTCTTT
NA,TRBJ2-7,TRBV5-1,TRBD2,CASSFGTSGSGGTYEQYF,TGCGCCAGCAGCTTCGGGACTAGCGGGAGTGGGGGCACCTACGAGCAGTACTTC
once,TRBJ1-1,TRBV7-9,NA,CASSFPGTEAFF,TGTGCCAGCAGCTTCCCAGGTACTGAAGCTTTCTTT
NA,TRBJ1-2,TRBV7-8,NA,CASSRPPGVGYTF,TGTGCCAGCAGCCGCCCCCCGGGGGTTGGCTACACCTTC
few,TRBJ2-7,TRBV19,TRBD2,CASSAPAGASEQYF,TGTGCCAGTAGTGCTCCAGCGGGAGCAAGTGAGCAGTACTTC
NA,TRBJ2-7,TRBV28,NA,CASSYKQSRGWYEQYF,TGTGCCAGCAGTTATAAACAAAGTAGGGGTTGGTACGAGCAGTACTTC
NA,TRBJ1-1,TRBV6-5,NA,CASSPLPGLNTEAFF,TGTGCCAGCAGTCCCCTTCCGGGTCTGAACACTGAAGCTTTCTTT
NA,TRBJ2-7,TRBV7-9,NA,CASSPPGELSTPYEQYF,TGTGCCAGCAGCCCACCAGGGGAGTTATCTACCCCCTACGAGCAGTACTTC
once,TRBJ2-1,TRBV9,TRBD2,CASSPGLSNYNEQFF,TGTGCCAGCAGCCCGGGACTAAGTAATTACAATGAGCAGTTCTTC
NA,TRBJ2-3,TRBV9,TRBD2,CASSLTSGNTDTQYF,TGTGCCAGCAGCCTTACTAGCGGGAACACAGATACGCAGTATTTT
NA,TRBJ2-1,TRBV18,TRBD2,CASSPPASGVNEQFF,TGTGCCAGCTCACCCCCCGCTAGCGGGGTCAATGAGCAGTTCTTC
few,TRBJ1-1,TRBV19,NA,CASSISGPGSRSFF,TGTGCCAGTAGTATAAGCGGGCCAGGGAGCCGGTCTTTCTTT
NA,TRBJ2-7,TRBV7-6,TRBD2,CASSPGLAMTYEQYF,TGTGCCAGCAGCCCTGGACTAGCGATGACCTACGAGCAGTACTTC
NA,TRBJ1-5,TRBV28,TRBD1,CASRSTGNNQPQHF,TGTGCCAGCAGATCGACAGGGAACAATCAGCCCCAGCATTTT
NA,TRBJ2-3,TRBV5-6,TRBD1,CASSPRDSLKITATQYF,TGTGCCAGCAGCCCCCGGGACAGCCTCAAGATTACAGCTACGCAGTATTTT
NA,TRBJ1-4,TRBV15,NA,CATSSKQGKEKLFF,TGTGCCACCAGCAGTAAGCAGGGAAAAGAAAAACTGTTTTTT
NA,TRBJ2-3,TRBV4-3,TRBD2,CASSPWGEREVYTDTQYF,TGCGCCAGCAGCCCCTGGGGAGAGCGGGAGGTATACACAGATACGCAGTATTTT
NA,TRBJ2-5,TRBV4-1,TRBD2,CASSQGTSERETQYF,TGCGCCAGCAGCCAAGGGACTAGCGAGCGCGAGACCCAGTACTTC
NA,TRBJ2-3,TRBV7-2,TRBD2,CASSLKREADTQYF,TGTGCCAGCAGCTTAAAGCGGGAGGCAGATACGCAGTATTTT
NA,TRBJ2-3,TRBV5-4,TRBD2,CASSRGLGEADTQYF,TGTGCCAGCAGCCGGGGACTAGGGGAGGCGGATACGCAGTATTTT
NA,TRBJ1-3,TRBV4-1,NA,CASSQEARISGNTIYF,TGCGCCAGCAGCCAAGAAGCCAGGATCTCTGGAAACACCATATATTTT
NA,TRBJ1-6,TRBV6-1,NA,CASSEGASRSSYNSPLHF,TGTGCCAGCAGTGAGGGGGCCTCCCGGAGCTCCTATAATTCACCCCTCCACTTT
NA,TRBJ2-4,TRBV27,NA,CASSLSGQGRWTKNIQYF,TGTGCCAGCAGTTTATCGGGTCAAGGGAGATGGACCAAAAACATTCAGTACTTC
NA,TRBJ2-7,TRBV7-6,NA,CASSLWVTNSSYEQYF,TGTGCCAGCAGCTTATGGGTCACCAACAGCTCCTACGAGCAGTACTTC
few,TRBJ2-1,TRBV24-1,TRBD2,CATSDSIAGEVDEQFF,TGTGCCACCAGTGATTCGATAGCGGGGGAGGTGGATGAGCAGTTCTTC
few,TRBJ2-3,TRBV29-1,NA,CSVEFPRGDTQYF,TGCAGCGTTGAGTTCCCGCGCGGGGATACGCAGTATTTT